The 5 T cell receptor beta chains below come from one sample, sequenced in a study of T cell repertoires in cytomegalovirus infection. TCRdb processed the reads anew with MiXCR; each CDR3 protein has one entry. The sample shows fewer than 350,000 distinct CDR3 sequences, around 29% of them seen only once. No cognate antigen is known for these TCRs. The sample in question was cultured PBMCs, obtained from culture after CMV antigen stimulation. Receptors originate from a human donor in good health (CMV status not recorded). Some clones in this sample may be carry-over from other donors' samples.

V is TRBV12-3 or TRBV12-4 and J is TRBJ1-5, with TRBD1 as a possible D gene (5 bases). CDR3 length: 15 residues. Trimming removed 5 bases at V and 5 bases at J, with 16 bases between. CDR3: CASSPWTRLDQPQHF. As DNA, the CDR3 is TGTGCCAGCAGTCCCTGGACACGGTTGGATCAGCCCCAGCATTTT.

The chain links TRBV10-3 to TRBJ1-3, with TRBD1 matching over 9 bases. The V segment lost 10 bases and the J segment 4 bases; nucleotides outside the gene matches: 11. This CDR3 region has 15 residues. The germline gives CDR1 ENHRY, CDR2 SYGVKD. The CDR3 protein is CASRRDREVGNTIYF. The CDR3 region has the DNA TGTGCCAGCCGCCGGGACAGGGAGGTGGGAAACACCATATATTTT.

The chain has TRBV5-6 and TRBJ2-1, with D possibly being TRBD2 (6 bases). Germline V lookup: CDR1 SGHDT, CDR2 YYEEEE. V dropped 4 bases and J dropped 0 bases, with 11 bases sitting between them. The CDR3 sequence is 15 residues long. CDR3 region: CASSLGLNSYNEQFF. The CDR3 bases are TGTGCCAGCAGCCTGGGACTGAACTCCTACAATGAGCAGTTCTTC.

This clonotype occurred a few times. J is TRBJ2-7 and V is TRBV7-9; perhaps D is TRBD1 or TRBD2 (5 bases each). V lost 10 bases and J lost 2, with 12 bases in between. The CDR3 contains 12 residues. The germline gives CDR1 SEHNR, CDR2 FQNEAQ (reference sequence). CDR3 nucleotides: TGTGCCACCCGGGGCAGGGCCTACGAGCAGTACTTC. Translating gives CATRGRAYEQYF.

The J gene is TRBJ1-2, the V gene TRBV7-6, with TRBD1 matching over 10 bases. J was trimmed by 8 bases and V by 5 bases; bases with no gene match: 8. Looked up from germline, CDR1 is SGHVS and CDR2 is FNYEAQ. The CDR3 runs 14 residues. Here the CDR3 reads CASSGPGQGLGYTF. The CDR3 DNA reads TGTGCCAGCAGCGGGCCGGGACAGGGGCTAGGCTACACCTTC. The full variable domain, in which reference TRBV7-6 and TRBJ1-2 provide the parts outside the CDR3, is GAGVSQSPRYKVTKRGQDVALRCDPISGHVSLYWYRQALGQGPEFLTYFNYEAQQDKSGLPNDRFSAERPEGSISTLTIQRTEQRDSAMYRCASSGPGQGLGYTFGSGTRLTVV.